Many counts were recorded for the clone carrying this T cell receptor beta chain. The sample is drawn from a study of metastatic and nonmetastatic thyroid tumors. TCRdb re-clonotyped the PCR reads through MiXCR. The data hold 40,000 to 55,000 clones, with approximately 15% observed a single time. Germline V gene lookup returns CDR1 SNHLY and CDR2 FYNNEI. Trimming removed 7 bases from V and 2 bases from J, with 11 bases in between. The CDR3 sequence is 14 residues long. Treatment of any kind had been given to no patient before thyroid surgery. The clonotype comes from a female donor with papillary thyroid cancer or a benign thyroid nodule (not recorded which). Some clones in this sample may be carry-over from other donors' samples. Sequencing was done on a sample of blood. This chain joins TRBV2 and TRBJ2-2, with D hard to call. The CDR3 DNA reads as TGTGCCAGCAACAGCATTAGAAACACCGGGGAGCTGTTTTTT. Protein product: CASNSIRNTGELFF.